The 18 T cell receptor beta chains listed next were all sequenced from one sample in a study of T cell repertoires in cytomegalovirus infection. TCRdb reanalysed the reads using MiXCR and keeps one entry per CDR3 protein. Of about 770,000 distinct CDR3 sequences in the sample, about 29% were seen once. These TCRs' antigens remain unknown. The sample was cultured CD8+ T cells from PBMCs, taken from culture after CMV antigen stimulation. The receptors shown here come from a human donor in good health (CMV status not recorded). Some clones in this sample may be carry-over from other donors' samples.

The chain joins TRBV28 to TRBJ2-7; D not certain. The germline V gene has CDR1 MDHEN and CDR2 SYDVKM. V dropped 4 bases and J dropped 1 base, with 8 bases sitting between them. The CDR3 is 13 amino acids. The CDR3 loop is CASSWRESYEQYV. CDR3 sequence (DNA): TGTGCCAGCAGTTGGCGTGAGTCCTACGAGCAGTACGTC.

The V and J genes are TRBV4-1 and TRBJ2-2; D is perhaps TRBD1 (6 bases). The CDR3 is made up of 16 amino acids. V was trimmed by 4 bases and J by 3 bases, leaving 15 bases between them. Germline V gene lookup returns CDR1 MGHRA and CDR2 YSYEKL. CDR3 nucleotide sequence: TGCGCCAGCAGCCTAGTGGACAGAAGTTACACCGGGGAGCTGTTTTTT. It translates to CASSLVDRSYTGELFF.

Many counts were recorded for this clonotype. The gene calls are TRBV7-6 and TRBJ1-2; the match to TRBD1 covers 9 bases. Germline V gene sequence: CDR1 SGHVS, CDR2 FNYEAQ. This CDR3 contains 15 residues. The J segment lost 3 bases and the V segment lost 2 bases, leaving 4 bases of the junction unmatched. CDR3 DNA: TGTGCCAGCAGCTTAATAACAGGGGGCGACTATGGCTACACCTTC. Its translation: CASSLITGGDYGYTF.

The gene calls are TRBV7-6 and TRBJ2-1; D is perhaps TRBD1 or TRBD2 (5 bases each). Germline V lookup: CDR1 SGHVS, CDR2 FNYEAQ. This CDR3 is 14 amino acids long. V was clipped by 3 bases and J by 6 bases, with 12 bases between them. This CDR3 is CASSFSGGTNEQFF. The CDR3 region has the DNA TGTGCCAGCAGCTTTTCGGGTGGGACCAATGAGCAGTTCTTC.

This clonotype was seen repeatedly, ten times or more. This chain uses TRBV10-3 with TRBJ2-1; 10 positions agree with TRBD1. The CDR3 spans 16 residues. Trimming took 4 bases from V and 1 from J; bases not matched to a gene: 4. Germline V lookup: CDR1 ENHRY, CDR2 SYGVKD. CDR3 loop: CAISAPGQGSYNEQFF. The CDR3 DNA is TGTGCCATCAGTGCACCGGGACAGGGGTCCTACAATGAGCAGTTCTTC.

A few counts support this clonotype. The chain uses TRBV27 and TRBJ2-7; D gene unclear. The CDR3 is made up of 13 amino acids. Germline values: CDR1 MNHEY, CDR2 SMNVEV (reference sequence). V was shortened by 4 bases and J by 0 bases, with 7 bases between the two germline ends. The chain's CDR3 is CASSYTSSYEQYF. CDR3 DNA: TGTGCCAGCAGTTATACGAGCTCCTACGAGCAGTACTTC.

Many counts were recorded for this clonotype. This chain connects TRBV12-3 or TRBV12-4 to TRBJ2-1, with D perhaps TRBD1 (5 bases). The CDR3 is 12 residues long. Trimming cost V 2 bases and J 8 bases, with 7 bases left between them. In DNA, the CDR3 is TGTGCCAGCAGTTTAAGGGGCGATGAGCAGTTCTTC. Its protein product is CASSLRGDEQFF.

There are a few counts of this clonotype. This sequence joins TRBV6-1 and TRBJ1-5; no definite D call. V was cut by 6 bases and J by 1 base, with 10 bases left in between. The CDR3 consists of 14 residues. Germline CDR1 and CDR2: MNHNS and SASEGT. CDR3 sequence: CASRRRGSNQPQHF. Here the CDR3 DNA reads TGTGCCAGCAGAAGGCGGGGAAGCAATCAGCCCCAGCATTTT.

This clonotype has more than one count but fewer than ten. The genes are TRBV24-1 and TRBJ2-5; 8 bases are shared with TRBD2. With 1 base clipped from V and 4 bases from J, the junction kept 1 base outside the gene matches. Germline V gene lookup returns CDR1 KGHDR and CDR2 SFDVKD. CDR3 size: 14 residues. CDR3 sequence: CATSDFAGGETQYF. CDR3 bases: TGTGCCACCAGTGATTTTGCGGGGGGAGAGACCCAGTACTTC.

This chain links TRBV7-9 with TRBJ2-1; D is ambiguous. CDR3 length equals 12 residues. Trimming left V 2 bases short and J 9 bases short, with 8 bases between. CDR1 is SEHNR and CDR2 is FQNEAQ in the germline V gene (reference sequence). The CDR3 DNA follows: TGTGCCAGCAGCTTATTTTTAAGTGAGCAGTTCTTC. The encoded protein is CASSLFLSEQFF.

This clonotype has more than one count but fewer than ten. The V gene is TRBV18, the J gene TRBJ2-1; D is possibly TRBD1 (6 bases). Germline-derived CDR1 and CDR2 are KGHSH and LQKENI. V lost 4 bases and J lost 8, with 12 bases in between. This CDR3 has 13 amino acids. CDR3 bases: TGTGCCAGCTCACTGAAACAGGGATATGAGCAGTTCTTC. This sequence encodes CASSLKQGYEQFF. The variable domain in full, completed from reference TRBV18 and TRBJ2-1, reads NAGVMQNPRHLVRRRGQEARLRCSPMKGHSHVYWYRQLPEEGLKFMVYLQKENIIDESGMPKERFSAEFPKEGPSILRIQQVVRGDSAAYFCASSLKQGYEQFFGPGTRLTVL.

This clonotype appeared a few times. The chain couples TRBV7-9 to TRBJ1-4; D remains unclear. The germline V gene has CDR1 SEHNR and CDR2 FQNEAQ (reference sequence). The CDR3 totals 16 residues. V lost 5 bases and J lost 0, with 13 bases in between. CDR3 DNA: TGTGCCAGCAGCCCTCCGTCCGTGGCAACTAATGAAAAACTGTTTTTT. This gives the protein CASSPPSVATNEKLFF.

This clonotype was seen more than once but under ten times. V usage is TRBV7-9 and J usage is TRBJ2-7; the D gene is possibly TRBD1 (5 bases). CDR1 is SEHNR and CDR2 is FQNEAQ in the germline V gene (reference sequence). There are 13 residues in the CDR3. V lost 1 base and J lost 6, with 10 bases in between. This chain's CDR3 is CASSLVITGEQYF. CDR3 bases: TGTGCCAGCAGCTTAGTAATTACAGGCGAGCAGTACTTC. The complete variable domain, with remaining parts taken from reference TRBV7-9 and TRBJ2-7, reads DTGVSQNPRHKITKRGQNVTFRCDPISEHNRLYWYRQTLGQGPEFLTYFQNEAQLEKSRLLSDRFSAERPKGSFSTLEIQRTEQGDSAMYLCASSLVITGEQYFGPGTRLTVT.

CDR3 bases: TGCGCCAGCAGCTTAGAGTACAGGGCTAGCGGGAGCACAGATACGCAGTATTTT. Its protein product is CASSLEYRASGSTDTQYF. This chain connects TRBV5-1 to TRBJ2-3; 8 bases map to TRBD2. Per germline, CDR1 SGHRS and CDR2 YFSETQ. The CDR3 sequence is 18 residues long. With 2 bases clipped from V and 0 bases from J, the junction kept 11 bases outside the gene matches.

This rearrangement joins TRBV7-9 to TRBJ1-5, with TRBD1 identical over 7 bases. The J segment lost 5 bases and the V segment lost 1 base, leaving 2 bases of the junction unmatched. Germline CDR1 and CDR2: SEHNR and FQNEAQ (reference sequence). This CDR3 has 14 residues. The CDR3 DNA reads TGTGCCAGCAGCTTAGGGGACAGCGATCAGCCCCAGCATTTT. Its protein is CASSLGDSDQPQHF.

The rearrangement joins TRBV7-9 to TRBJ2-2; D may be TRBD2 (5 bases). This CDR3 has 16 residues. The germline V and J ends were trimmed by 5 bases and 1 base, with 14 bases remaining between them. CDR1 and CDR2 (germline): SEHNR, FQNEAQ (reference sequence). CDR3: CASSHAEGVNTGELFF. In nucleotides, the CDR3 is TGTGCCAGCAGCCACGCAGAGGGAGTGAACACCGGGGAGCTGTTTTTT. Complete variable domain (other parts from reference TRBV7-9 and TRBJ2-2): DTGVSQNPRHKITKRGQNVTFRCDPISEHNRLYWYRQTLGQGPEFLTYFQNEAQLEKSRLLSDRFSAERPKGSFSTLEIQRTEQGDSAMYLCASSHAEGVNTGELFFGEGSRLTVL.

The CDR3 reads CASRLDRDTQYF. The CDR3 DNA is TGTGCCAGCAGGCTGGACAGGGATACGCAGTATTTT. V usage is TRBV28 and J usage is TRBJ2-3, with 7 positions matching TRBD1. The CDR3 covers 12 residues. CDR1 is MDHEN and CDR2 is SYDVKM in the germline V gene. V trimming: 6 bases; J trimming: 6 bases; junction bases outside the gene matches: 3.

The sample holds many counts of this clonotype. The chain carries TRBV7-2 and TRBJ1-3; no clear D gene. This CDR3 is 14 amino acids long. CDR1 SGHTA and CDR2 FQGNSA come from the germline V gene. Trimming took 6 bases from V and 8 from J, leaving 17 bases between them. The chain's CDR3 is CASRLGRPVDTIYF. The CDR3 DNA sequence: TGTGCCAGCAGACTAGGGAGGCCGGTGGACACCATATATTTT. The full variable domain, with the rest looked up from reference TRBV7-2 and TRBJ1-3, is GAGVSQSPSNKVTEKGKDVELRCDPISGHTALYWYRQSLGQGLEFLIYFQGNSAPDKSGLPSDRFSAERTGGSVSTLTIQRTQQEDSAVYLCASRLGRPVDTIYFGEGSWLTVV.